The 25 T cell receptor beta chains below all came from one sample that was sequenced in a study of blood T cell repertoires in COVID-19. Here immunoSEQ multiplex PCR was the method, and the copy in TCRdb shows in-frame clones only, minus some. The sample records about 130,000 clones, approximately 88% being singletons. The sample was peripheral blood. The receptors stem from a man in his fifties with acute or convalescent COVID-19.

The V and J genes are TRBV27 and TRBJ1-3; D not resolved. This CDR3 comprises 15 residues. CDR1 is MNHEY, CDR2 SMNVEV, per germline (reference sequence). With 6 bases removed from V and 2 bases from J, the gap between germline ends came to 14 bases. DNA of the CDR3: TGTGCCAGCAGGAGTTGGGAGGGTCCTGGAAACACCATATATTTT. Translation gives CASRSWEGPGNTIYF.

V usage is TRBV2 and J usage is TRBJ2-5; D not resolved. The germline gives CDR1 SNHLY, CDR2 FYNNEI. Trimming took off 7 bases at V and 2 bases at J, with 11 bases between the two ends. The CDR3 loop spans 13 amino acids. CDR3 sequence reads: CASTRDLQETQYF. The CDR3 DNA follows: TGTGCCAGCACCAGAGACTTACAAGAGACCCAGTACTTC.

The chain links TRBV7-9 to TRBJ1-2, with TRBD1 as a possible D gene (5 bases). Deletions cut 1 base from V and 4 bases from J, with 10 bases between. The CDR3 is made up of 14 amino acids. Looked up from germline, CDR1 is SEHNR and CDR2 is FQNEAQ (reference sequence). The CDR3 DNA is TGTGCCAGCAGCTTAGTAGGAACAGGCTATGGCTACACCTTC. This translates into CASSLVGTGYGYTF.

The gene calls are TRBV6-5 and TRBJ1-1, with D possibly matching TRBD1 (6 bases). V lost 5 bases and J 4 bases, leaving 14 bases between the germline ends. There are 14 residues in the CDR3. CDR1 is MNHEY and CDR2 is SVGAGI in the germline V gene. As DNA, the CDR3 is TGTGCCAGCAGTCCTGGGTTAGGGGGCACTGAAGCTTTCTTT. The encoded protein is CASSPGLGGTEAFF.

The J gene is TRBJ1-4, the V gene TRBV3-1 (or the pseudogene TRBV3-2); 7 nucleotides agree with TRBD1. The CDR3 contains 15 residues. CDR1 and CDR2 (germline): LGHDT, YNNKEL (reference sequence). V was pared by 5 bases and J by 5 bases, with 8 bases of the junction left unmatched. This CDR3 is CASSETGTANEKLFF. CDR3 DNA: TGTGCCAGCAGCGAAACCGGGACAGCAAATGAAAAACTGTTTTTT.

This sequence joins TRBV27 and TRBJ2-1; TRBD2 matches at 10 bases. The ends lost 1 base at V and 0 bases at J; junction bases unmatched: 15. This CDR3 spans 21 amino acids. Germline V gives CDR1 MNHEY, CDR2 SMNVEV (reference sequence). The CDR3 reads CASSLFSVRTSGNSSYNEQFF. In DNA, the CDR3 is TGTGCCAGCAGTTTATTCTCGGTCAGGACTAGCGGAAATAGCTCCTACAATGAGCAGTTCTTC.

The J gene is TRBJ2-2, the V gene TRBV5-6; no reliable D call. Germline V gene lookup returns CDR1 SGHDT and CDR2 YYEEEE. The CDR3 extends over 11 amino acids. Trimming cost V 5 bases and J 5 bases, with 4 bases left between them. DNA for the CDR3: TGTGCCAGCAGGCGGACCGGGGAGCTGTTTTTT. Amino acids: CASRRTGELFF.

V and J are TRBV15 and TRBJ1-2; D is undetermined. The V gene lost 4 bases and the J gene lost 2 bases, with 17 bases spanning the gap. Germline V lookup: CDR1 LNHNV, CDR2 YYDKDF (reference sequence). The CDR3 covers 16 residues. For the CDR3, the DNA is TGTGCCACCAGCAAAGTTCCCCGGGTTATGAACTATGGCTACACCTTC. Its translation is CATSKVPRVMNYGYTF.

This sequence joins TRBV27 and TRBJ1-5; TRBD1 might be the D (6 bases). Germline V gene lookup returns CDR1 MNHEY and CDR2 SMNVEV (reference sequence). Trimming removed 6 bases from V and 4 bases from J, with 16 bases in between. The CDR3 totals 15 residues. The CDR3: CASRGGAALNQPQHF. CDR3 coding DNA: TGTGCCAGCAGGGGGGGGGCAGCTCTAAATCAGCCCCAGCATTTT.

The DNA for the CDR3 is TGTGCCAGCAAAGGGACTAGCGGGAGGGGAGGTGAGCAGTTCTTC. It yields the protein CASKGTSGRGGEQFF. The chain combines TRBV2 with TRBJ2-1, with 16 positions matching TRBD2. The length of the CDR3 is 15 residues. J was trimmed by 9 bases and V by 7 bases; bases with no gene match: 6. Germline lookup yields CDR1 SNHLY and CDR2 FYNNEI.

CDR3 sequence (DNA): TGCGCCAGCAATCTCCGGGGGGGTGGCGATGAAAAACTGTTTTTT. Its protein is CASNLRGGGDEKLFF. This sequence joins TRBV5-1 and TRBJ1-4, with D maybe TRBD1 (5 bases). Deletions cut 6 bases from V and 6 bases from J, with 18 bases between. This CDR3 contains 15 residues. Per the germline V gene, CDR1 is SGHRS and CDR2 is YFSETQ.

This sequence joins TRBV7-9 and TRBJ1-1; D may be TRBD1 (5 bases). Germline assignment: CDR1 SEHNR and CDR2 FQNEAQ (reference sequence). The CDR3 is 14 amino acids. Trimming took off 6 bases at V and 5 bases at J, with 16 bases between the two ends. The CDR3 coding sequence is TGTGCCAGCAGATATGGGGGGTTACGGACTGAAGCTTTCTTT. Its translation is CASRYGGLRTEAFF.

This clone has just a few counts. The chain recombines TRBV11-3 with TRBJ2-7; D might be TRBD1 (6 bases). Germline V gene sequence: CDR1 SGHNT, CDR2 YENEEA. V lost 5 bases, J lost 1 base, and 9 bases lay in between. CDR3 length equals 13 residues. The CDR3 DNA sequence: TGTGCCAGCAGCCCCCAGGGGTCCTACGAGCAGTACTTC. Protein: CASSPQGSYEQYF.

This clone has just one count. V usage is TRBV28 and J usage is TRBJ2-7; 7 nucleotides align to TRBD1. The CDR3 consists of 19 residues. Germline V CDR1 and CDR2: MDHEN, SYDVKM. Trimming removed 0 bases from V and 2 bases from J; junction bases left unmatched: 16. Here the CDR3 reads CASSLWAPLTGSKTYEQYF. The DNA of the CDR3 is TGTGCCAGCAGTTTATGGGCCCCCTTGACAGGGTCCAAAACCTACGAGCAGTACTTC.

The V gene is TRBV9, the J gene TRBJ1-4, with D tentatively TRBD1 (5 bases). This CDR3 contains 15 residues. Germline-derived CDR1 and CDR2 are SGDLS and YYNGEE. Trimming shortened V by 0 bases and J by 4 bases, and 10 bases separated the two germline ends. CDR3 bases: TGTGCCAGCAGCGTAGCTGGACACCTTAATGAAAAACTGTTTTTT. Translating gives CASSVAGHLNEKLFF. Supplemented by reference TRBV9 and TRBJ1-4, the full variable domain reads DSGVTQTPKHLITATGQRVTLRCSPRSGDLSVYWYQQSLDQGLQFLIQYYNGEERAKGNILERFSAQQFPDLHSELNLSSLELGDSALYFCASSVAGHLNEKLFFGSGTQLSVL.

This clone was recorded once. The chain recombines TRBV28 with TRBJ2-6; no firm D call. Trimming cost V 4 bases and J 0 bases, with 4 bases left between them. CDR1 is MDHEN and CDR2 is SYDVKM in the germline V gene. The CDR3 runs to 14 residues. The CDR3 loop is CASSSGSGANVLTF. The CDR3 DNA sequence: TGTGCCAGCAGTTCGGGCTCTGGGGCCAACGTCCTGACTTTC.

The gene calls are TRBV5-1 and TRBJ1-1; D remains ambiguous. This CDR3 comprises 14 residues. V lost 5 bases and J lost 1, with 12 bases in between. Germline lookup yields CDR1 SGHRS and CDR2 YFSETQ. CDR3 coding DNA: TGCGCCAGCAGTTCTCTCCCAGGGAACACTGAAGCTTTCTTT. This codes for CASSSLPGNTEAFF.

The V gene is TRBV7-9, the J gene TRBJ2-3; 14 nucleotides match TRBD2. Germline V gene sequence: CDR1 SEHNR, CDR2 FQNEAQ (reference sequence). The CDR3 covers 15 residues. V shed 5 bases and J 6 bases; nucleotides not matched to a gene: 4. CDR3 coding DNA: TGTGCCAGCAGCGGGGGACTAGCGGGAGTCGATACGCAGTATTTT. It codes for CASSGGLAGVDTQYF.

This rearrangement joins TRBV6-4 to TRBJ2-3; perhaps TRBD2 as D (6 bases). Germline assignment: CDR1 MRHNA and CDR2 SNTAGT. This CDR3 region has 17 residues. Trimming stripped 2 bases from V and 0 bases from J, with 15 bases between. The CDR3 reads CASSDNGGSPSTDTQYF. As DNA, the CDR3 is TGTGCCAGCAGTGACAACGGGGGATCCCCTAGCACAGATACGCAGTATTTT.

This clone showed up just once. V is TRBV11-1 and J is TRBJ2-2; TRBD2 matches at 9 bases. The CDR3 contains 16 residues. Losses at the gene ends were 5 bases for V and 1 base for J; bases not matched to a gene: 5. CDR1 is SGHAT, CDR2 FQDESV, per germline (reference sequence). CDR3 nucleotide sequence: TGTGCCAGCAGCAAGGGACTAGCTAAGAACACCGGGGAGCTGTTTTTT. As protein: CASSKGLAKNTGELFF.

The gene calls are TRBV27 and TRBJ1-1; no clear D. CDR1 and CDR2 (germline): MNHEY, SMNVEV (reference sequence). V gave up 6 bases and J gave up 2 bases, with 16 bases separating them. The CDR3 has 15 amino acids. The CDR3 DNA reads as TGTGCCAGCAGCTACGCAAGTAGACTAAACACTGAAGCTTTCTTT. Protein sequence: CASSYASRLNTEAFF.

CDR3 region: CASRKLLDNEQFF. The CDR3 DNA reads TGTGCCAGCAGGAAACTACTCGACAATGAGCAGTTCTTC. This rearrangement joins TRBV6-5 to TRBJ2-1; D not resolved. Deletions cut 6 bases from V and 5 bases from J, with 11 bases between. The CDR3 is 13 amino acids. Looked up from germline, CDR1 is MNHEY and CDR2 is SVGAGI.

With respect to this clone: An end of the junction differs from the germline gene, which may be a read error. The chain uses TRBV2 and TRBJ1-6; 9 positions match TRBD1. Germline assignment: CDR1 SNHLY and CDR2 FYNNEI. The CDR3 runs to 16 residues. The CDR3 loop reads CASGKQGAGYSSPLHF. CDR3 nucleotides: TGTGCCAGCGGTAAACAGGGGGCAGGGTATAGTTCACCCCTCCACTTT.

The chain links TRBV7-2 to TRBJ1-5; tentative D call: TRBD1 (5 bases). Trimming removed 2 bases from V and 0 bases from J, with 14 bases in between. Looked up from germline, CDR1 is SGHTA and CDR2 is FQGNSA. The CDR3 loop spans 17 amino acids. This CDR3 reads CASSLLQASYSNQPQHF. In nucleotides, the CDR3 is TGTGCCAGCAGCTTACTACAGGCCAGCTATAGCAATCAGCCCCAGCATTTT.

The rearrangement uses TRBV21-1 and TRBJ2-5; the table gives TRBD1 as D, unverified against the DNA. TRBV21-1 is shown as a pseudogene. This CDR3 spans 17 amino acids. The CDR3 sequence is CASSVLRDRGNQETQYF. For the CDR3, the DNA is TGTGCCAGCAGCGTTCTCCGGGACAGGGGAAACCAAGAGACCCAGTACTTC.